This TCR beta chain was found in a study of metastatic and nonmetastatic thyroid tumors. Each patient went into thyroid surgery without having received any treatment. The sample holds a few counts of this clone. TCRdb re-analyzed the PCR reads through MiXCR. The data contain about 6,500 clones, under 45% of them singletons. Trimming stripped 6 bases from V and 3 bases from J, with 5 bases between. The CDR3 extends over 11 amino acids. The sequence derives from a female donor with papillary thyroid cancer or a benign thyroid nodule (not recorded which). Some clones in this sample may be carry-over from other donors' samples. Sequencing was performed on tumor tissue. The V call is TRBV12-3 or TRBV12-4, the J call TRBJ1-1, with D unclear. Here the CDR3 reads CASREDTEAFF. CDR3 DNA sequence: TGTGCCAGCAGGGAGGACACTGAAGCTTTCTTT.